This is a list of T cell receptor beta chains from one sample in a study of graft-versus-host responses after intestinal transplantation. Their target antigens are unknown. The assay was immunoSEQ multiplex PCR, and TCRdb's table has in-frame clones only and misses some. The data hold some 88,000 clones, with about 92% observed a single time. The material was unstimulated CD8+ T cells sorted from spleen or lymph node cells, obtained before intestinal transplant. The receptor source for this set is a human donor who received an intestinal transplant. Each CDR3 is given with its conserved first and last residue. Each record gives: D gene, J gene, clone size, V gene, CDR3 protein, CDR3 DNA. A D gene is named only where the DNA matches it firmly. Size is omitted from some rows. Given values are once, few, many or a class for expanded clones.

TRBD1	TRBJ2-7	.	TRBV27	CASSLKQGAGPYEQYF	TGTGCCAGCAGTTTAAAACAGGGGGCTGGTCCCTACGAGCAGTACTTC
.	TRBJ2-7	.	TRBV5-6	CASSDRQVSYEQYF	TGTGCCAGCAGCGACCGACAGGTATCCTACGAGCAGTACTTC
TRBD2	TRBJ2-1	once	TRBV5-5	CASSLRGGPPYNEQFF	TGTGCCAGCAGCTTGCGGGGGGGGCCTCCCTACAATGAGCAGTTCTTC
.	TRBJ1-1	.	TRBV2	CASSDPNGGAEAFF	TGTGCCAGCAGTGACCCCAACGGCGGGGCTGAAGCTTTCTTT
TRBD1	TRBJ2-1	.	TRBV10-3	CAISETGQGSSNEQFF	TGTGCCATCAGTGAAACGGGACAGGGGTCTAGCAATGAGCAGTTCTTC
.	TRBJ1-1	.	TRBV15	CATSTHGEDIRRTEAFF	TGTGCCACCAGCACTCACGGGGAGGACATAAGACGGACTGAAGCTTTCTTT
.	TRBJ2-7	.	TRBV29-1	CSGGGTYEQYF	TGCAGCGGAGGCGGGACCTACGAGCAGTACTTC
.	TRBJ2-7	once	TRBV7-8	CASSLEGQGTYEQYF	TGTGCCAGCAGCTTAGAAGGGCAGGGCACCTACGAGCAGTACTTC
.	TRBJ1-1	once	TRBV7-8	CASSLYGTYRLSDEAFF	TGTGCCAGCAGTTTATATGGGACATACCGTCTGTCAGATGAAGCTTTCTTT
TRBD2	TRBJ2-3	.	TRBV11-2	CASSLWAGSGAPSGKQYF	TGTGCCAGCAGCTTATGGGCTGGAAGCGGGGCCCCTTCTGGGAAGCAGTATTTT
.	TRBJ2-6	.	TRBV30	CAWSVVQISGANVLTF	TGTGCCTGGAGTGTTGTGCAGATCTCTGGGGCCAACGTCCTGACTTTC
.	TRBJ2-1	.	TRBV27	CASSLEAGSSYNEQFF	TGTGCCAGCAGTTTGGAGGCGGGCAGCTCCTACAATGAGCAGTTCTTC
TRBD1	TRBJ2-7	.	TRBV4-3	CASSQRDRGNEQYF	TGCGCCAGCAGCCAAAGGGACAGGGGAAACGAGCAGTACTTC
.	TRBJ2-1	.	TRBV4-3	CASSQVRGATYYNEQFF	TGCGCCAGCAGCCAAGTTCGGGGGGCTACCTACTACAATGAGCAGTTCTTC
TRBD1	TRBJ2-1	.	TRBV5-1	CASSLGQGGVAGYWEQFF	TGCGCCAGCAGCTTAGGACAGGGGGGAGTAGCGGGGTACTGGGAGCAGTTCTTC
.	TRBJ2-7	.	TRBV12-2	CASLTYEQYF	TGTGCAAGTCTTACTTACGAGCAGTACTTC
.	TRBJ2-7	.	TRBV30	CAWSRGNEQYF	TGTGCCTGGAGTCGAGGAAACGAGCAGTACTTC
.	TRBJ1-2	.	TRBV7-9	CASSFNRDIQRGINYGYTF	TGTGCCAGCAGCTTTAACCGGGACATCCAAAGAGGGATAAACTATGGCTACACCTTC
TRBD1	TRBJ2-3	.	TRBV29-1	CSVAGQGEVDTQYF	TGCAGCGTCGCGGGACAGGGAGAGGTAGATACGCAGTATTTT
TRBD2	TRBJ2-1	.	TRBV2	CASSEEESGTSGGGNEQFF	TGTGCCAGCAGTGAAGAAGAATCCGGGACTAGCGGCGGAGGCAATGAGCAGTTCTTC
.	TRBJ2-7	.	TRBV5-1	CASSSSYEQYF	TGCGCCAGCAGCTCATCCTACGAGCAGTACTTC
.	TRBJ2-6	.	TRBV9	CASSVATKGPSGANVLTF	TGTGCCAGCAGCGTAGCTACCAAGGGGCCCTCTGGGGCCAACGTCCTGACTTTC
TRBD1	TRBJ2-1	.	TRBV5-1	CASIYSGQGRNEQFF	TGCGCCAGCATCTATTCGGGACAGGGACGAAATGAGCAGTTCTTC
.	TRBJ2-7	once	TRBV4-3	CASSQGRGRSYEQYF	TGCGCCAGCAGCCAAGGGAGGGGACGGAGCTACGAGCAGTACTTC
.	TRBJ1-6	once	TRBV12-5	CASGSRNSPLHF	TGTGCTAGTGGTTCGAGAAATTCACCCCTCCACTTT
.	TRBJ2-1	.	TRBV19	CASSRWRGRLSSYNEQFF	TGTGCCAGTAGTCGATGGCGAGGCCGACTGAGCTCCTACAATGAGCAGTTCTTC
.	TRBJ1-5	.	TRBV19	CASSPLVAGQPQHF	TGTGCCAGTAGTCCCCTGGTGGCGGGTCAGCCCCAGCATTTT
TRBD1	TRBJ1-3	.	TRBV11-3	CASSPRQGSSGNTIYF	TGTGCCAGCAGCCCGCGACAGGGTAGCTCTGGAAACACCATATATTTT
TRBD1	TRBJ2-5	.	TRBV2	CASSLGQGQETQYF	TGTGCCAGCAGCTTAGGACAGGGGCAAGAGACCCAGTACTTC
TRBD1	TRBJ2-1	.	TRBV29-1	CSGGQVLYNEQFF	TGCAGCGGTGGACAGGTGCTATACAATGAGCAGTTCTTC
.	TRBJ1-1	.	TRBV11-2	CASSSGPTEAFF	TGTGCCAGCAGCTCAGGGCCGACTGAAGCTTTCTTT
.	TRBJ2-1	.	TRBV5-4	CASKGDSRNNEQFF	TGTGCCAGCAAAGGGGACTCCCGTAACAATGAGCAGTTCTTC
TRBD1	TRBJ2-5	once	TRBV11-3	CASSDRDRGRETQYF	TGTGCCAGCAGCGACCGGGACAGGGGTCGAGAGACCCAGTACTTC
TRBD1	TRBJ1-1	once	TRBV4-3	CASSQVTGTGAFF	TGCGCCAGCAGCCAGGTAACCGGGACAGGGGCTTTCTTT
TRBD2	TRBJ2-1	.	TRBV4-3	CASSLRLAGYNEQFF	TGCGCCAGCAGCCTCCGACTAGCGGGATACAATGAGCAGTTCTTC
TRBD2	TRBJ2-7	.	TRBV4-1	CASSQVPGGGGEQYF	TGCGCCAGCAGCCAAGTCCCTGGCGGGGGTGGCGAGCAGTACTTC
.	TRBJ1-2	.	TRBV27	CASSLGAANYGYTF	TGTGCCAGCAGTCTGGGGGCGGCTAACTATGGCTACACCTTC
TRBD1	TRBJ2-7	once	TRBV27	CASTWQQGNEQYF	TGTGCCAGCACTTGGCAACAGGGGAACGAGCAGTACTTC